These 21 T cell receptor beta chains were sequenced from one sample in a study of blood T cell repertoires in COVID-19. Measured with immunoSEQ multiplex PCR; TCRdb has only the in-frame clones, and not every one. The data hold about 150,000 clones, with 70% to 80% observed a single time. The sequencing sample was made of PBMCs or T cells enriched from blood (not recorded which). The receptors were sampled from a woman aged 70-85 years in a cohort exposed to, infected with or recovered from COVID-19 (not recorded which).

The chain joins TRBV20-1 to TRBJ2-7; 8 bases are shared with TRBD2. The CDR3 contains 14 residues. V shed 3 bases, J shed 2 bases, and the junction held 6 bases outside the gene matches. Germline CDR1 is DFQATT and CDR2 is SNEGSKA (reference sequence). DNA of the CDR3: TGCAGTGCTAGTTATCTTAGCGGGACCTACGAGCAGTACTTC. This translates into CSASYLSGTYEQYF.

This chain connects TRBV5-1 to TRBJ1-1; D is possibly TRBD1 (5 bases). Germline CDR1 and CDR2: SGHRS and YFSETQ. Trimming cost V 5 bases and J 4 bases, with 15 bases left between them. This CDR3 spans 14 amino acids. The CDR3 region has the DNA TGCGCCAGCAGGCTCCAGGACGGGGGCACTGAAGCTTTCTTT. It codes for CASRLQDGGTEAFF.

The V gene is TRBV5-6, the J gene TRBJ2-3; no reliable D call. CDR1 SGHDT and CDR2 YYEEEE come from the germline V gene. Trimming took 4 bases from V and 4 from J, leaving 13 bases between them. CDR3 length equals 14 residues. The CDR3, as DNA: TGTGCCAGCAGCCCCAGTCCTCGGGCAGATACGCAGTATTTT. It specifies CASSPSPRADTQYF.

The CDR3 DNA is TGTGCCAGCAGCAACACAGGTCGTACTGAAGCTTTCTTT. It is translated as CASSNTGRTEAFF. This sequence joins TRBV28 and TRBJ1-1, with D possibly being TRBD1 (5 bases). Trimming pared 6 bases from V and 5 bases from J, leaving 13 bases between. The CDR3 has 13 amino acids. In germline, CDR1 is MDHEN, CDR2 SYDVKM.

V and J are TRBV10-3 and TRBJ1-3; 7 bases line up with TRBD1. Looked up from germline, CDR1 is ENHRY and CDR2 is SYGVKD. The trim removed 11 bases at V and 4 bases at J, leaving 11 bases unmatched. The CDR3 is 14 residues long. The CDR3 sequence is CAVSRQGPGNTIYF. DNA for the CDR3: TGTGCCGTCTCCCGACAGGGACCAGGAAACACCATATATTTT.

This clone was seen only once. This CDR3 reads CASSIWGRSNQPQHF. DNA of the CDR3: TGTGCCAGTAGTATTTGGGGGCGCAGCAATCAGCCCCAGCATTTT. V usage is TRBV19 and J usage is TRBJ1-5, with a tentative D call TRBD1 (6 bases). Trimming took 3 bases from V and 1 from J, leaving 10 bases between them. Germline V CDR1 and CDR2: LNHDA, SQIVND (reference sequence). This CDR3 is built from 15 residues.

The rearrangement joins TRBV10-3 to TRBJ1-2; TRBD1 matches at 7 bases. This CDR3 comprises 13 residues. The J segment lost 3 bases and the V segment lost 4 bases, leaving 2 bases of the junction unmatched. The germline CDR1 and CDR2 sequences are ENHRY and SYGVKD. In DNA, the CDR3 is TGTGCCATCAGTGCCCAGGGGGACTATGGCTACACCTTC. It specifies CAISAQGDYGYTF.

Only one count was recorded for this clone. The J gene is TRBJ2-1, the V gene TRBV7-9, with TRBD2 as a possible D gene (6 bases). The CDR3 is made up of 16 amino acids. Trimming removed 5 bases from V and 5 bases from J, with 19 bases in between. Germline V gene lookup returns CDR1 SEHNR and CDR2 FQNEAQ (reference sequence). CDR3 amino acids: CASSPLGDSRNNEQFF. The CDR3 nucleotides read TGTGCCAGCAGCCCCCTCGGGGACTCCAGAAACAATGAGCAGTTCTTC.

CDR3: CASRHRDHNEQFF. In nucleotides, the CDR3 is TGTGCCAGCAGACACAGGGACCACAATGAGCAGTTCTTC. The chain carries TRBV27 and TRBJ2-1, with D possibly being TRBD1 (6 bases). V was cut by 6 bases and J by 5 bases, with 11 bases left in between. The germline gives CDR1 MNHEY, CDR2 SMNVEV (reference sequence). The CDR3 has 13 residues.

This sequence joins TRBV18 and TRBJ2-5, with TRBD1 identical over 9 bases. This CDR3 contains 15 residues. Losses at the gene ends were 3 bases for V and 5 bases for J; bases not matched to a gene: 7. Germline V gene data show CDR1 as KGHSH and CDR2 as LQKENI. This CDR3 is CASSPTGGAYETQYF. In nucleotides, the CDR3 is TGTGCCAGCTCACCTACAGGGGGCGCGTATGAGACCCAGTACTTC.

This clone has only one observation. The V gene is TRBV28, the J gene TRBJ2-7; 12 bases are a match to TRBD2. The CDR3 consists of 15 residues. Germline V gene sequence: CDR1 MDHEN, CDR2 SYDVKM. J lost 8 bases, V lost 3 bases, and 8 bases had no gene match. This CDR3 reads CASSFLTSGSRQQYF. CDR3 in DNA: TGTGCCAGCAGTTTTCTGACTAGCGGGAGTCGCCAGCAGTACTTC.

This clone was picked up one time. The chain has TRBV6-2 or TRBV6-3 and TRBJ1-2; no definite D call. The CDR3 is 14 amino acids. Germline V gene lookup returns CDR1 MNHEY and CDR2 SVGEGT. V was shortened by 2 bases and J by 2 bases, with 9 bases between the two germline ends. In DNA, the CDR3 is TGTGCCAGCAGTTACGAGGGAGGGAACTATGGCTACACCTTC. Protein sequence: CASSYEGGNYGYTF.

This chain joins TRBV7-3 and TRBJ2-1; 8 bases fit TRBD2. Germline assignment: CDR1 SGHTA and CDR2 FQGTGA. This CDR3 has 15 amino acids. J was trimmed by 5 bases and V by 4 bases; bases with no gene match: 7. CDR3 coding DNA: TGTGCCAGCAGCTCCAGCGGGAGTGGGAACAATGAGCAGTTCTTC. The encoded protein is CASSSSGSGNNEQFF.

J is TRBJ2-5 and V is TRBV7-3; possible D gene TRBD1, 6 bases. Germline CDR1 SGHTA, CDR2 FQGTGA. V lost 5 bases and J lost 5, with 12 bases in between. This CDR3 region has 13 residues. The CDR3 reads CASSRTVVETQYF. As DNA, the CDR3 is TGTGCCAGCAGCCGGACAGTCGTTGAGACCCAGTACTTC.

The CDR3 nucleotides are TGTGCCAGCAAACAGCAAGGAGGCACCGGGGAGCTGTTTTTT. Amino acid sequence: CASKQQGGTGELFF. The genes are TRBV2 and TRBJ2-2, with D possibly being TRBD2 (5 bases). The V gene's germline CDR1 is SNHLY and CDR2 FYNNEI. The CDR3 covers 14 residues. V gave up 7 bases and J gave up 4 bases, with 13 bases separating them.

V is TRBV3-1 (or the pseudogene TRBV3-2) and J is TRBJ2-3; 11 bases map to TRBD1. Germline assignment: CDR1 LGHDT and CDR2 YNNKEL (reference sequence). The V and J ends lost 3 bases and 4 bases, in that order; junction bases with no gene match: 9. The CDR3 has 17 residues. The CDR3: CASSQAGQGAWADTQYF. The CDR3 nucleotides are TGTGCCAGCAGCCAGGCAGGACAGGGGGCTTGGGCAGATACGCAGTATTTT.

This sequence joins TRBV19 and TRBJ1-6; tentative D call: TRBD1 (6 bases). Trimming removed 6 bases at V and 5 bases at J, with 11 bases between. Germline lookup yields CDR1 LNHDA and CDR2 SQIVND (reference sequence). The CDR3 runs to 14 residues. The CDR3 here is CASSPHRDNSPLHF. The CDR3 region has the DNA TGTGCCAGTAGCCCTCACAGGGATAATTCACCCCTCCACTTT.

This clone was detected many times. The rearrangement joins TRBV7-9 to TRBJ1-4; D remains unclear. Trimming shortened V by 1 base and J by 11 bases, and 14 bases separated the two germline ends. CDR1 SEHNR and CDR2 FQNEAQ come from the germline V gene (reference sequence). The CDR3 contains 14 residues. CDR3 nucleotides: TGTGCCAGCAGCTTAGACAGAATTCGCGAGAAACTGTTTTTT. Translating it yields CASSLDRIREKLFF.

CDR3 region: CASRRTGIQTDTQYF. In DNA form, the CDR3 reads TGTGCCAGCAGGCGTACAGGGATTCAGACAGATACGCAGTATTTT. This chain joins TRBV14 and TRBJ2-3, with D maybe TRBD1 (6 bases). The CDR3 covers 15 residues. Germline values: CDR1 SGHDN, CDR2 FVKESK. V lost 6 bases, J lost 3 bases, and 16 bases lay in between.

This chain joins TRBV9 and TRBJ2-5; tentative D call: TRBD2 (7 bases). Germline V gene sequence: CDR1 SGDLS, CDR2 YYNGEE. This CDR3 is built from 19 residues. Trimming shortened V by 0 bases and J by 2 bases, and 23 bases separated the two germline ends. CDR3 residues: CASSVATLGATGGQETQYF. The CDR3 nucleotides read TGTGCCAGCAGCGTAGCTACTTTGGGGGCTACGGGGGGTCAAGAGACCCAGTACTTC.

Written as DNA, the CDR3 is TGTGCCAGCAGTTTCTCAGGCCTGCATCTAAACAATGAGCAGTTCTTC. Protein: CASSFSGLHLNNEQFF. The chain has TRBV28 and TRBJ2-1; D is ambiguous. Germline V gives CDR1 MDHEN, CDR2 SYDVKM. V was shortened by 3 bases and J by 5 bases, with 17 bases between the two germline ends. The length of the CDR3 is 16 residues.